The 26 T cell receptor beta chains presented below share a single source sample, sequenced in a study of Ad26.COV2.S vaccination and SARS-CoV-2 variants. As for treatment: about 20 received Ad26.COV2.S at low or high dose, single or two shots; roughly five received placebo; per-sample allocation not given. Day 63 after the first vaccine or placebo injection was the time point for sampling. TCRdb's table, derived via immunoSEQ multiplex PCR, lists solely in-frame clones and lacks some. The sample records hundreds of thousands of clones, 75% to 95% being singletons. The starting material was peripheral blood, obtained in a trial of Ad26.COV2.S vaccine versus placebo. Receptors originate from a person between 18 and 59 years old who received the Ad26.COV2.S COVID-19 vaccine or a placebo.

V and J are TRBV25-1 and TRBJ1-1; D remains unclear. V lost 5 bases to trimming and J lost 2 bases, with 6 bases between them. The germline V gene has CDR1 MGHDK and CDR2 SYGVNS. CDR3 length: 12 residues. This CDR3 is CASSRENTEAFF. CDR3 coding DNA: TGTGCCAGCAGTAGGGAAAACACTGAAGCTTTCTTT.

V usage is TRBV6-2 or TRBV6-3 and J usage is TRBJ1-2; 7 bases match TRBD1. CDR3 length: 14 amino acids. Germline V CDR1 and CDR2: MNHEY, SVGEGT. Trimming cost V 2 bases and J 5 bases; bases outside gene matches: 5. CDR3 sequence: CASSYRQGRYGYTF. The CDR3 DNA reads TGTGCCAGCAGTTACAGACAGGGAAGGTATGGCTACACCTTC.

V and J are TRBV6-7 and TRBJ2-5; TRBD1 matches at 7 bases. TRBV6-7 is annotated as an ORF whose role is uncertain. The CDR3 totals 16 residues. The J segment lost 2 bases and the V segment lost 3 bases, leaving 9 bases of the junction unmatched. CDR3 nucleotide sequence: TGTGCCAGCAGTTATTCCGGGACAGCCATTCAAGAGACCCAGTACTTC. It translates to CASSYSGTAIQETQYF.

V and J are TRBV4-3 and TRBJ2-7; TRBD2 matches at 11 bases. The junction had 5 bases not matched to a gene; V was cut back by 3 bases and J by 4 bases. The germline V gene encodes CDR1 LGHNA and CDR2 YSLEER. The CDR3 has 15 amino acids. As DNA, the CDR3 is TGCGCCAGCAGCCATTCAGGGACTAGCGGATACGAGCAGTACTTC. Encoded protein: CASSHSGTSGYEQYF.

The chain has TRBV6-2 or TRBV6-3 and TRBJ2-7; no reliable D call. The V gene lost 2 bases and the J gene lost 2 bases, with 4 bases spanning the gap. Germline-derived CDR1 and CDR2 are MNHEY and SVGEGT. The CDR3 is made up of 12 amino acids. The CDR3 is CASSYLPYEQYF. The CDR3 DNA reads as TGTGCCAGCAGTTACCTCCCCTACGAGCAGTACTTC.

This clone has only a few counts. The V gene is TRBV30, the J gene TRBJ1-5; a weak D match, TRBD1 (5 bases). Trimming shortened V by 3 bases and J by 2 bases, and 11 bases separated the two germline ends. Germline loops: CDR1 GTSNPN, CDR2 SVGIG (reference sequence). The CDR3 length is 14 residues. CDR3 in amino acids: CAWRGEGGNQPQHF. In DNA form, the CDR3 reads TGTGCCTGGAGGGGTGAAGGGGGCAATCAGCCCCAGCATTTT.

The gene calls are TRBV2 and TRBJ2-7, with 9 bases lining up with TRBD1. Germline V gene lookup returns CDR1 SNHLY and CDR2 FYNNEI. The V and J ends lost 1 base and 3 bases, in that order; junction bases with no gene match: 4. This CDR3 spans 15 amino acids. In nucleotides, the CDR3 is TGTGCCAGCAGTGAAGAGACAGGGGGACACTACGAGCAGTACTTC. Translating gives CASSEETGGHYEQYF.

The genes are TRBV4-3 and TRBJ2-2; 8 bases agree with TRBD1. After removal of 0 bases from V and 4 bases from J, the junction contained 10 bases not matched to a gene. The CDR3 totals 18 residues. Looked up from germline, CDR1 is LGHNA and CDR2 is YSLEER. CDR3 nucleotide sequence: TGCGCCAGCAGCCAAGAACGGTGGCAGGGGGCGGTCACCGGGGAGCTGTTTTTT. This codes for CASSQERWQGAVTGELFF.

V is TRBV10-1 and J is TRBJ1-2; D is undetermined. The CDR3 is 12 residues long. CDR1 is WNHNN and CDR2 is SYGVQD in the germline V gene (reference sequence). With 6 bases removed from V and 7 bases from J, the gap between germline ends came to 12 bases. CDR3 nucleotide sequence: TGCGCCAGCAGCCGAGTTGAAGTTGGCTACACCTTC. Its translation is CASSRVEVGYTF.

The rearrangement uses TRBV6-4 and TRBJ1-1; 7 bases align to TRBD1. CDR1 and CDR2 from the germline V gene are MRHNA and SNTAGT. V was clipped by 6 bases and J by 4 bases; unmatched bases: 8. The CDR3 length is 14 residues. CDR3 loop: CASRDRFGSTEAFF. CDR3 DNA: TGTGCCAGCAGGGACAGGTTTGGTAGCACTGAAGCTTTCTTT.

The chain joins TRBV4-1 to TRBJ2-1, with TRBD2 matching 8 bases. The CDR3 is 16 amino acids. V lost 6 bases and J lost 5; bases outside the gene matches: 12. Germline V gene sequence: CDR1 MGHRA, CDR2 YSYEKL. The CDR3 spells CASRPYGTSQNNEQFF. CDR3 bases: TGCGCCAGCAGACCATATGGGACTAGTCAGAACAATGAGCAGTTCTTC.

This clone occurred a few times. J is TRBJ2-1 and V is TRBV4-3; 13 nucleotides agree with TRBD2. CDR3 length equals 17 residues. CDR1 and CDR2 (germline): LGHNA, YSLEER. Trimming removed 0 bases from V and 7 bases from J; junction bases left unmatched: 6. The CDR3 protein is CASSQEGTSGDPNEQFF. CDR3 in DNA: TGCGCCAGCAGCCAAGAGGGGACTAGCGGGGACCCTAATGAGCAGTTCTTC.

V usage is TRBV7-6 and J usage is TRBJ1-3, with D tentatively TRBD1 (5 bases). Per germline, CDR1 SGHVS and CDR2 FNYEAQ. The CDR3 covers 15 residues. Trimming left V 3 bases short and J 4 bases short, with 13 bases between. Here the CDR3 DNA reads TGTGCCAGCAGCTTTCAAGGGGCCGCAGGAAACACCATATATTTT. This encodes CASSFQGAAGNTIYF.

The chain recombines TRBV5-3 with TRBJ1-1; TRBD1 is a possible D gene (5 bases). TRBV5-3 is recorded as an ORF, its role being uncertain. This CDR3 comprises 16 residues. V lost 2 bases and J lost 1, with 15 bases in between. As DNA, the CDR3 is TGTGCCAGAAGCTTAGGGGTTCGGCGGACGAACACTGAAGCTTTCTTT. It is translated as CARSLGVRRTNTEAFF.

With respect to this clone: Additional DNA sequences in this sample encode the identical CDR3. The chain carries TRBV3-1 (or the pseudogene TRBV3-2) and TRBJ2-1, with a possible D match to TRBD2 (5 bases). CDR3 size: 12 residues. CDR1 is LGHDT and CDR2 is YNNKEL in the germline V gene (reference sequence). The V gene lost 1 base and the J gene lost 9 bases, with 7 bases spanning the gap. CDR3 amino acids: CASSQAGGEQFF. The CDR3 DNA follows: TGTGCCAGCAGCCAAGCTGGAGGTGAGCAGTTCTTC.

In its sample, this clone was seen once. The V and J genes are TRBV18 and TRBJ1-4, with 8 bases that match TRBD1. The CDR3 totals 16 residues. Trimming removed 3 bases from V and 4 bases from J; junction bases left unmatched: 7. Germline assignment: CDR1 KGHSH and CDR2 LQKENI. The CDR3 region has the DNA TGTGCCAGCTCACCCAACGACAGGGGCCTTAATGAAAAACTGTTTTTT. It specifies CASSPNDRGLNEKLFF. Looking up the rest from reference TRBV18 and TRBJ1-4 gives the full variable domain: NAGVMQNPRHLVRRRGQEARLRCSPMKGHSHVYWYRQLPEEGLKFMVYLQKENIIDESGMPKERFSAEFPKEGPSILRIQQVVRGDSAAYFCASSPNDRGLNEKLFFGSGTQLSVL.

The CDR3 region has the DNA TGTGCCAGCAGCAAACAGGCGGATGAAGAGACCCAGTACTTC. As protein: CASSKQADEETQYF. V gene TRBV21-1 combines with J gene TRBJ2-5. TRBV21-1 represents a pseudogene. The CDR3 extends over 14 amino acids.

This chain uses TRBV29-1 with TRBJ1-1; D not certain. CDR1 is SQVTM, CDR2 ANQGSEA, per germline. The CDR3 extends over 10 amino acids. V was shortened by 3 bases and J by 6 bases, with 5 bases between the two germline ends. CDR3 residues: CSVEEPEAFF. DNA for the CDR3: TGCAGCGTTGAGGAGCCTGAAGCTTTCTTT.

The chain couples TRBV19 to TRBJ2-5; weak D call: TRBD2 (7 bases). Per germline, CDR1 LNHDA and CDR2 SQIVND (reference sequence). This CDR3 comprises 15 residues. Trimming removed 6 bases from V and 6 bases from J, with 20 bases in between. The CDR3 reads CASRGGGGTPKTQYF. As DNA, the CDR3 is TGTGCCAGTAGAGGAGGGGGGGGGACCCCAAAGACCCAGTACTTC.

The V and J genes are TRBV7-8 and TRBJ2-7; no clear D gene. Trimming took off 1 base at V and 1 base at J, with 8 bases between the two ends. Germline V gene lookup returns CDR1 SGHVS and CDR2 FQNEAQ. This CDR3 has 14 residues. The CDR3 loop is CASSLGKHSYEQYF. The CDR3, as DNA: TGTGCCAGCAGCTTAGGCAAACATTCCTACGAGCAGTACTTC.

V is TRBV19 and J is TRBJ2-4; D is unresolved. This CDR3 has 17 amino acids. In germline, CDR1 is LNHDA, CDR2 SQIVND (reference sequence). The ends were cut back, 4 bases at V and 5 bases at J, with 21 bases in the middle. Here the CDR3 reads CASSKGRLPRPENIQYF. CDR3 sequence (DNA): TGTGCCAGTAGTAAAGGAAGACTCCCCCGTCCTGAAAACATTCAGTACTTC.

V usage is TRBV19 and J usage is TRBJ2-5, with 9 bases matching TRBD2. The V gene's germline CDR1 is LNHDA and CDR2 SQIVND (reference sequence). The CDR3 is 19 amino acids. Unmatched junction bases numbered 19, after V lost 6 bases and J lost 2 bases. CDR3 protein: CASSQGQGRELAGQETQYF. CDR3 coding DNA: TGTGCCAGTAGCCAAGGCCAGGGAAGGGAACTAGCGGGTCAAGAGACCCAGTACTTC. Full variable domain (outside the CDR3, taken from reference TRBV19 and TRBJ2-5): DGGITQSPKYLFRKEGQNVTLSCEQNLNHDAMYWYRQDPGQGLRLIYYSQIVNDFQKGDIAEGYSVSREKKESFPLTVTSAQKNPTAFYLCASSQGQGRELAGQETQYFGPGTRLLVL.

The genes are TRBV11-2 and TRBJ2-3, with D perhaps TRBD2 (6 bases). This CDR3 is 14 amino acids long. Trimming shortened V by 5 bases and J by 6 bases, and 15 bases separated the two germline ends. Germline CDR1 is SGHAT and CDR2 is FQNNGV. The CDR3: CASSRNLREDTQYF. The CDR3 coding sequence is TGTGCCAGCAGCCGCAACCTCCGGGAGGATACGCAGTATTTT. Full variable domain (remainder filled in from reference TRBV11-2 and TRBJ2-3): EAGVAQSPRYKIIEKRQSVAFWCNPISGHATLYWYQQILGQGPKLLIQFQNNGVVDDSQLPKDRFSAERLKGVDSTLKIQPAKLEDSAVYLCASSRNLREDTQYFGPGTRLTVL.

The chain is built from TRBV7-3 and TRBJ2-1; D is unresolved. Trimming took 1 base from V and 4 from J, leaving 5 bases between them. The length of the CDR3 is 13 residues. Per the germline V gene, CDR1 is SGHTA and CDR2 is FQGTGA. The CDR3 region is CASSLNGYNEQFF. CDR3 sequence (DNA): TGTGCCAGCAGCTTAAACGGATACAATGAGCAGTTCTTC.

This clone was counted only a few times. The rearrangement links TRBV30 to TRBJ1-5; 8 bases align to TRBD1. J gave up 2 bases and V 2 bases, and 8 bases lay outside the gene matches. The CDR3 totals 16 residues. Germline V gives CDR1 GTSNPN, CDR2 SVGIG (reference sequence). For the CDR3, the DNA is TGTGCCTGGAGTCGTAGCAGGGGGCTTGGCAATCAGCCCCAGCATTTT. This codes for CAWSRSRGLGNQPQHF.

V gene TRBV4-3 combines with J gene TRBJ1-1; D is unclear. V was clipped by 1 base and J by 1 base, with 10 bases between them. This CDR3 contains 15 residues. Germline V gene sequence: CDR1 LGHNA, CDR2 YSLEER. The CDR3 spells CASSQGPGTNTEAFF. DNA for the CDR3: TGCGCCAGCAGCCAAGGACCGGGTACGAACACTGAAGCTTTCTTT.